These 27 T cell receptor beta chains were all obtained from the same sample, sequenced in a study of T cell responses to AZD1222 COVID-19 vaccine. Only in-frame clones appear in the TCRdb table, and some are missing; sequencing was by immunoSEQ multiplex PCR. In the table there are approximately 150,000 clones, roughly 90% of which are singletons. This specimen was peripheral blood, taken 28 days after the second AZD1222 dose. The receptors were sampled from an adult who received the AZD1222 COVID-19 vaccine.

The chain joins TRBV5-1 to TRBJ2-2; D is possibly TRBD1 (5 bases). Per germline, CDR1 SGHRS and CDR2 YFSETQ. Trimming removed 0 bases at V and 5 bases at J, with 11 bases between. The CDR3 sequence is 15 residues long. CDR3: CASSLVAGYTGELFF. As DNA, the CDR3 is TGCGCCAGCAGCTTGGTGGCAGGGTATACCGGGGAGCTGTTTTTT.

Concerning this clone: Different DNA sequences within this sample yield the same CDR3. The CDR3 here is CASSFSGANVLTF. For the CDR3, the DNA is TGTGCCAGCAGTTTTTCTGGGGCCAACGTCCTGACTTTC. The chain employs TRBV27 and TRBJ2-6; D is unclear. CDR3 length: 13 amino acids. Looked up from germline, CDR1 is MNHEY and CDR2 is SMNVEV (reference sequence). V was cut by 3 bases and J by 1 base, with 1 base left in between.

The gene calls are TRBV5-5 and TRBJ1-2; 8 bases are shared with TRBD1. The junction had 7 bases not matched to a gene; V was cut back by 4 bases and J by 5 bases. The CDR3 extends over 14 amino acids. Germline assignment: CDR1 SGHKS and CDR2 YYEKEE (reference sequence). The CDR3, as DNA: TGTGCCAGCAGCGTAGACAGGGGCCCTTATGGCTACACCTTC. This sequence encodes CASSVDRGPYGYTF.

This chain links TRBV28 with TRBJ2-4; possibly TRBD1 or TRBD2 for D (7 bases each). The CDR3 consists of 17 residues. Germline V gene data show CDR1 as MDHEN and CDR2 as SYDVKM. The V end lost 8 bases, the J end lost 1 base, and 21 bases lay between the germline ends. CDR3 bases: TGTGCCAGCTCCCTCAGGGGGAGGGCCATTGCCAAAAACATTCAGTACTTC. This translates into CASSLRGRAIAKNIQYF.

This clone was picked up a small number of times. This chain joins TRBV19 and TRBJ1-5, with D possibly being TRBD1 (6 bases). CDR3 length equals 16 residues. The V end was cut by 5 bases, the J end by 2 bases, with 16 bases between. Germline assignment: CDR1 LNHDA and CDR2 SQIVND (reference sequence). The CDR3 nucleotides are TGTGCCAGTAGTCTGCAGGGGAGTTGGGGCAATCAGCCCCAGCATTTT. Its protein is CASSLQGSWGNQPQHF.

The chain uses TRBV18 and TRBJ1-1; the D gene is possibly TRBD1 (6 bases). The ends were cut back, 2 bases at V and 3 bases at J, with 10 bases in the middle. The CDR3 covers 14 residues. CDR1 KGHSH and CDR2 LQKENI come from the germline V gene. CDR3 nucleotides: TGTGCCAGCTCACCAATGAGGGGGGACACTGAAGCTTTCTTT. Translated, it gives CASSPMRGDTEAFF.

The CDR3 protein is CASSPGQGTYNEQFF. CDR3 nucleotides: TGCGCCAGCAGTCCGGGACAGGGGACCTACAATGAGCAGTTCTTC. V is TRBV10-1 and J is TRBJ2-1; TRBD1 matches 10 bases. Germline V CDR1 and CDR2: WNHNN, SYGVQD (reference sequence). The trim removed 5 bases at V and 2 bases at J, leaving 3 bases unmatched. The CDR3 is made up of 15 amino acids.

V usage is TRBV6-2 or TRBV6-3 and J usage is TRBJ1-1; D perhaps matches TRBD1 (5 bases). The CDR3 contains 15 residues. V lost 2 bases to trimming and J lost 2 bases, with 12 bases between them. Germline CDR1 MNHEY, CDR2 SVGEGT. The CDR3 DNA is TGTGCCAGCAGTTACGGCGGGGCCCCTAACACTGAAGCTTTCTTT. Encoded protein: CASSYGGAPNTEAFF.

The CDR3 here is CASSEGRAPDTQYF. The CDR3, as DNA: TGCGCCAGCAGTGAGGGACGGGCCCCAGATACGCAGTATTTT. This sequence joins TRBV10-1 and TRBJ2-3; D is undetermined. CDR3 length: 14 residues. V lost 2 bases and J 4 bases, leaving 10 bases between the germline ends. The germline V gene encodes CDR1 WNHNN and CDR2 SYGVQD (reference sequence).

The rearrangement joins TRBV9 to TRBJ1-4; TRBD1 aligns across 9 bases. The ends lost 5 bases at V and 7 bases at J; junction bases unmatched: 3. This CDR3 is 13 amino acids long. The germline gives CDR1 SGDLS, CDR2 YYNGEE. This chain's CDR3 is CASRADRGEKLFF. As DNA, the CDR3 is TGTGCCAGCAGAGCGGACAGGGGTGAAAAACTGTTTTTT.

This clone was seen just once. V usage is TRBV7-9 and J usage is TRBJ2-7; 8 bases fit TRBD2. The CDR3 contains 15 residues. CDR1 is SEHNR, CDR2 FQNEAQ, per germline (reference sequence). After removal of 1 base from V and 3 bases from J, the junction contained 5 bases not matched to a gene. CDR3 protein: CASSLVGGGNYEQYF. The DNA for the CDR3 is TGTGCCAGCAGCTTAGTAGGCGGGGGGAACTACGAGCAGTACTTC.

The rearrangement uses TRBV27 and TRBJ2-7; 7 positions match TRBD2. The CDR3 runs to 14 residues. Losses at the gene ends were 2 bases for V and 3 bases for J; bases not matched to a gene: 4. Per germline, CDR1 MNHEY and CDR2 SMNVEV (reference sequence). The CDR3 region is CASSLRGDLYEQYF. The CDR3 DNA is TGTGCCAGCAGTTTACGGGGGGACCTCTACGAGCAGTACTTC.

This chain links TRBV27 with TRBJ2-7, with 12 bases that match TRBD1. The germline CDR1 and CDR2 sequences are MNHEY and SMNVEV (reference sequence). The CDR3 consists of 14 residues. The junction had 2 bases not matched to a gene; V was cut back by 2 bases and J by 6 bases. The CDR3 nucleotides are TGTGCCAGCAGTTTAGGGACAGGGGGCGGCGAGCAGTACTTC. Protein product: CASSLGTGGGEQYF.

V usage is TRBV2 and J usage is TRBJ1-3; D perhaps matches TRBD1 (5 bases). This CDR3 has 15 amino acids. Germline V lookup: CDR1 SNHLY, CDR2 FYNNEI. V lost 6 bases and J lost 0, with 12 bases in between. CDR3 DNA: TGTGCCAGCAGCGGAGACAGCTACTCTGGAAACACCATATATTTT. Translation gives CASSGDSYSGNTIYF.

The rearrangement links TRBV10-3 to TRBJ2-7; TRBD2 matches 12 bases. CDR1 and CDR2 from the germline V gene are ENHRY and SYGVKD. The trim removed 4 bases at V and 0 bases at J, leaving 7 bases unmatched. The CDR3 totals 17 residues. This CDR3 is CAISGSSGRVTSYEQYF. CDR3 bases: TGTGCCATCAGTGGGTCTAGCGGGAGGGTTACCTCCTACGAGCAGTACTTC.

This clone appeared a single time. This chain links TRBV5-5 with TRBJ2-7; 12 positions agree with TRBD2. CDR3 size: 15 residues. The J segment lost 4 bases and the V segment lost 0 bases, leaving 2 bases of the junction unmatched. The V gene's germline CDR1 is SGHKS and CDR2 YYEKEE (reference sequence). This CDR3 reads CASSLDLAGGYEQYF. DNA of the CDR3: TGTGCCAGCAGCTTGGATCTAGCGGGAGGGTACGAGCAGTACTTC. The whole variable domain, remainder taken from reference TRBV5-5 and TRBJ2-7, is DAGVTQSPTHLIKTRGQQVTLRCSPISGHKSVSWYQQVLGQGPQFIFQYYEKEERGRGNFPDRFSARQFPNYSSELNVNALLLGDSALYLCASSLDLAGGYEQYFGPGTRLTVT.

The chain has TRBV21-1 and TRBJ2-5; the D call in the table, TRBD2, was not verified against the DNA. TRBV21-1 is deemed a pseudogene. CDR3 length equals 17 residues. CDR3 residues: CASSKEIGSGRGETQYF. The CDR3, as DNA: TGTGCCAGCAGCAAAGAGATCGGTAGCGGGAGGGGAGAGACCCAGTACTTC.

The chain carries TRBV27 and TRBJ2-3; 9 bases fit TRBD2. Per germline, CDR1 MNHEY and CDR2 SMNVEV (reference sequence). The length of the CDR3 is 13 residues. With 8 bases clipped from V and 2 bases from J, the junction kept 2 bases outside the gene matches. This chain's CDR3 is CASRLADTDTQYF. In DNA, the CDR3 is TGTGCCAGCCGACTAGCGGACACAGATACGCAGTATTTT.

The chain uses TRBV6-2 or TRBV6-3 and TRBJ1-2, with TRBD1 as a possible D gene (5 bases). This CDR3 has 15 residues. V shed 5 bases and J shed 5 bases, with 18 bases lying between them. Germline V gives CDR1 MNHEY, CDR2 SVGEGT. CDR3 sequence (DNA): TGTGCCAGCAGTCCAGCTCCGGGACCGTTATATGGCTACACCTTC. The encoded protein is CASSPAPGPLYGYTF.

V is TRBV5-5 and J is TRBJ2-3; no firm D call. The V end was cut by 5 bases, the J end by 8 bases, with 9 bases between. CDR3 length equals 11 residues. From germline, CDR1 is SGHKS and CDR2 YYEKEE (reference sequence). The CDR3 region has the DNA TGTGCCAGCAGGCTGACAAGTACGCAGTATTTT. Amino acid sequence: CASRLTSTQYF.

In DNA, the CDR3 is TGTGCCAGCAGTTACCCGGGGACTTCCGAAGCTTTCTTT. Translating gives CASSYPGTSEAFF. The chain carries TRBV6-5 and TRBJ1-1; D perhaps matches TRBD1 (5 bases). Germline CDR1 is MNHEY and CDR2 is SVGAGI. V was pared by 2 bases and J by 8 bases, with 12 bases between. The CDR3 totals 13 residues.

The rearrangement joins TRBV29-1 to TRBJ2-7, with a tentative D call TRBD2 (6 bases). The CDR3 is made up of 13 amino acids. Trimming stripped 3 bases from V and 5 bases from J, with 14 bases between. Per germline, CDR1 SQVTM and CDR2 ANQGSEA. CDR3 sequence (DNA): TGCAGCGTTGATTCCGGTCCGGGGGACGAGCAGTACTTC. Its translation: CSVDSGPGDEQYF.

This clone was counted once. J is TRBJ2-3 and V is TRBV7-9; tentative D call: TRBD2 (6 bases). CDR1 is SEHNR, CDR2 FQNEAQ, per germline (reference sequence). V lost 6 bases and J 2 bases, leaving 15 bases between the germline ends. The CDR3 runs to 15 residues. DNA for the CDR3: TGTGCCAGCAGTCCGCTGCGGGACCTCACAGATACGCAGTATTTT. Amino acids: CASSPLRDLTDTQYF.

The gene calls are TRBV9 and TRBJ1-5; D gene unclear. There are 17 residues in the CDR3. Trimming took 3 bases from V and 5 from J, leaving 21 bases between them. In germline, CDR1 is SGDLS, CDR2 YYNGEE. CDR3 loop: CASSAIPGPDPDQPQHF. CDR3 DNA: TGTGCCAGCAGCGCCATACCAGGCCCTGACCCGGATCAGCCCCAGCATTTT.

The J gene is TRBJ1-2, the V gene TRBV19; D unresolved. CDR3 length: 15 amino acids. CDR1 LNHDA and CDR2 SQIVND come from the germline V gene (reference sequence). V was cut by 7 bases and J by 3 bases, with 18 bases left in between. CDR3 sequence reads: CASKRIVADYYGYTF. CDR3 nucleotides: TGTGCCAGTAAGCGTATTGTGGCCGATTACTATGGCTACACCTTC.

V is TRBV18 and J is TRBJ2-5, with D maybe TRBD2 (6 bases). The V gene's germline CDR1 is KGHSH and CDR2 LQKENI. Trimming took off 1 base at V and 5 bases at J, with 8 bases between the two ends. There are 13 residues in the CDR3. The CDR3 spells CASSPLGGETQYF. The CDR3 bases are TGTGCCAGCTCACCACTTGGGGGGGAGACCCAGTACTTC.

This chain joins TRBV5-1 and TRBJ1-2; the D gene is possibly TRBD1 (5 bases). This CDR3 is 15 amino acids long. Trimming removed 3 bases at V and 2 bases at J, with 14 bases between. The germline V gene encodes CDR1 SGHRS and CDR2 YFSETQ. Here the CDR3 reads CASSSTGGDNYGYTF. Here the CDR3 DNA reads TGCGCCAGCAGCTCCACGGGGGGGGACAACTATGGCTACACCTTC.